This T cell receptor beta chain comes out of a study of blood T cell repertoires in COVID-19 (dated by TCRdb to the early 2020s). At the level of the whole study: Samples covering the acute and convalescent phases of COVID-19 were provided by collaborators in the United States, Italy and Spain. The prospective study material was composed of cDNA or gDNA derived from T cells, B-cell-depleted T cells, or PBMCs. Deeply sampled blood TCRbeta repertoires from subjects exposed to, actively infected with, or recovered from COVID-19 were included in the dataset. A freely available public database, intended as a resource for researchers studying the immune response to SARS-CoV-2, is where the repertoires were released. The samples were drawn from the first 160 participants of the ongoing ImmuneRACE study and from about 1,200 subjects provided by 6 global collaborators. Sample metadata almost always included a de-identified subject ID, COVID-19 status, age in years and sex. Where available, HLA class I and class II types were obtained from metadata supplied by the sample provider rather than from assay-based typing. General conclusions and limits of the study: The amount of clinical and demographic metadata varied by source and participant and was provided uncurated.

At the junction V is shortened by 4 bases and J by 5 bases; bases outside the gene matches: 2. The germline V gene specifies SGHDT as CDR1 and YYEEEE as CDR2. The CDR3 goes from the cysteine to the phenylalanine over 14 residues. The read is trimmed to its CDR3 DNA, 42 bases read in frame from base 1. Turning to this clone: Its antigen has not been determined. It has no much larger one-base neighbor in the sample; base qualities were not kept.

Whole blood was collected in K2EDTA tubes by collaborating institutions according to the institutions' own protocols. For TCRbeta analysis, collaborators shipped samples as frozen whole blood, isolated PBMCs, or DNA extracted from either of those sample types. TCRbeta CDR3 regions were amplified from genomic DNA by means of the immunoSEQ Assay, a bias-controlled multiplex PCR. Turning to the authors' computational methods: Nucleated cell counts per sample were estimated from amplification of reference gene primers within the assay. To quantify the absolute abundance of each unique TCRbeta CDR3 rearrangement, sequence reads were collapsed and filtered. For each sample, productive Simpson clonality was calculated by taking the square root of Simpson's diversity index across productive rearrangements. TCRdb mirrors the immuneACCESS table, restricted to in-frame sequences. Some clones are absent from its copies; in checked studies, under half trace to an unresolved V gene, and the reason for the others is unknown. Clonal size and the V and J genes are those of that table, whereas D and trimming came from the DNA. The table for this sample lists tens of thousands of clones; 88% of them were counted only once. The top ten hold roughly 19% of the sample.

The sample was peripheral blood. The origin of this receptor is a human donor in a cohort sampled during active COVID-19. The sequence joins TRBV5-6 to TRBJ2-3, with 12 bases in between that match TRBD2. This receptor has the CDR3 CASSRLAGVDTQYF. At the DNA level, the sequence is TGTGCCAGCAGCAGACTAGCGGGAGTAGATACGCAGTATTTT.